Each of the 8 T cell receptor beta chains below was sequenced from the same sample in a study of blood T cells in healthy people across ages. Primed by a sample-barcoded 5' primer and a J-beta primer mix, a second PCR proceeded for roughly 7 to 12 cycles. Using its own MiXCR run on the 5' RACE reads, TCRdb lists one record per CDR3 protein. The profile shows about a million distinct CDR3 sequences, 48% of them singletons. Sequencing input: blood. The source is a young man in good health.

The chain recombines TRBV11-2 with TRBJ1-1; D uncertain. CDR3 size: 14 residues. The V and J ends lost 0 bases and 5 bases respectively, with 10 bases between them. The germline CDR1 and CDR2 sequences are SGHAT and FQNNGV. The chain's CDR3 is CASSLDLSRTEAFF. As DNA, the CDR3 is TGTGCCAGCAGCTTAGATCTCTCGAGGACTGAAGCTTTCTTT.

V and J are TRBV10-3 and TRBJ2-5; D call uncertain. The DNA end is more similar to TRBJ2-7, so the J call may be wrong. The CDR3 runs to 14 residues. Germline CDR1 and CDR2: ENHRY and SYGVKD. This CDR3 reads CAISVSGNLNEQYF. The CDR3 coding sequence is TGTGCCATCAGTGTTTCGGGTAATTTGAACGAGCAGTACTTC.

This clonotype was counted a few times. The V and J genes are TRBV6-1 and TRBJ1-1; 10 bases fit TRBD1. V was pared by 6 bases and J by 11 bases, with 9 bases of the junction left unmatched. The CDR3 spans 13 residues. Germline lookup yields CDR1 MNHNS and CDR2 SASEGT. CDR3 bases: TGTGCCAGCAGCATCGGGACAGGGGAATCCGCTTTCTTT. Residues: CASSIGTGESAFF.

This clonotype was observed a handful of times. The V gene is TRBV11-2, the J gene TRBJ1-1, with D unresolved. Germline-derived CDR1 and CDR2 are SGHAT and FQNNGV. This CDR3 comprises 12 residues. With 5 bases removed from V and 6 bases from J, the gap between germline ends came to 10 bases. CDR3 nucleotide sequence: TGTGCCAGCAGCATGGGTTCAGCTGAAGCTTTCTTT. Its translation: CASSMGSAEAFF.

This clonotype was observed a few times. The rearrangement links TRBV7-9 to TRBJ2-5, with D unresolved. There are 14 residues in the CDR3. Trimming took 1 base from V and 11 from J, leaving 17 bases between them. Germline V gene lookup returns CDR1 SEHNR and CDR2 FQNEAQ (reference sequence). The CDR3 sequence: CASSLGTAVDEQYF. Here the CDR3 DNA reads TGTGCCAGCAGCTTAGGGACCGCGGTTGATGAGCAGTACTTC.

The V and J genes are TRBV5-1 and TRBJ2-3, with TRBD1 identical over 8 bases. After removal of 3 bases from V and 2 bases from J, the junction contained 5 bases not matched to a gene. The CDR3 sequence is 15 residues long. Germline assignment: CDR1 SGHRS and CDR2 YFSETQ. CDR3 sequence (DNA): TGCGCCAGCAGCTGGACAGGGTCGGCCACAGATACGCAGTATTTT. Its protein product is CASSWTGSATDTQYF.

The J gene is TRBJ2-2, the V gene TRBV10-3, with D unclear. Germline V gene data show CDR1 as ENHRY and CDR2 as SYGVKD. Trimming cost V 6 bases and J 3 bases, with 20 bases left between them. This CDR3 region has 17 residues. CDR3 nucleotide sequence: TGTGCCATCAGCGCCAGTCCGGGTAGGGAACACACCGGGGAGCTGTTTTTT. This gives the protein CAISASPGREHTGELFF.

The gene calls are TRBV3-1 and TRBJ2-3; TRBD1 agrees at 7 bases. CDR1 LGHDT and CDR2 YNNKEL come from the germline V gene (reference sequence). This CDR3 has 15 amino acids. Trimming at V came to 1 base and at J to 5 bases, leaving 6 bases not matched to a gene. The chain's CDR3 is CASSQGGGFGDTQYF. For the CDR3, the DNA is TGTGCCAGCAGCCAAGGAGGGGGCTTCGGAGATACGCAGTATTTT.